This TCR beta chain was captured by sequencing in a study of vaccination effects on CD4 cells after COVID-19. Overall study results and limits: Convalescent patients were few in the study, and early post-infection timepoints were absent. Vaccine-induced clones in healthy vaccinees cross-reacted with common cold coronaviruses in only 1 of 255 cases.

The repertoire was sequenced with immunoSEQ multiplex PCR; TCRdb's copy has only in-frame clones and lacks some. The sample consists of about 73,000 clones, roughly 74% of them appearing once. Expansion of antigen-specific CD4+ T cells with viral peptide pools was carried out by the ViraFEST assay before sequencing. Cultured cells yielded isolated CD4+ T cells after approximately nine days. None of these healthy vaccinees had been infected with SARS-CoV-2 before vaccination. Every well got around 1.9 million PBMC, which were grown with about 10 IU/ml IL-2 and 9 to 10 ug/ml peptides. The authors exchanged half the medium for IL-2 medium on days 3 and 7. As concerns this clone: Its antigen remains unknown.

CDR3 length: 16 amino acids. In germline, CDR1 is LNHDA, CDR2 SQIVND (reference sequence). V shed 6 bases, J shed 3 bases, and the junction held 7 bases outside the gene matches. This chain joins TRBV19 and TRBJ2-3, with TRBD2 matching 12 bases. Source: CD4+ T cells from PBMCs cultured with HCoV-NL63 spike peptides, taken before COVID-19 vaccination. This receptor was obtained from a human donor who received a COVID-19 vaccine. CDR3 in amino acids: CASRPLAGGKTDTQYF. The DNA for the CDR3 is TGTGCCAGTAGACCCCTAGCGGGGGGGAAGACAGATACGCAGTATTTT. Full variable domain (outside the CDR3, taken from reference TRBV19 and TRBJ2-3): DGGITQSPKYLFRKEGQNVTLSCEQNLNHDAMYWYRQDPGQGLRLIYYSQIVNDFQKGDIAEGYSVSREKKESFPLTVTSAQKNPTAFYLCASRPLAGGKTDTQYFGPGTRLTVL.